This TCR beta chain came from a study of long-term antiretroviral therapy in people with HIV. In the study overall: About a decade before 2015, the earliest samples were taken when ART was typically delayed.

Germline V gene sequence: CDR1 SGHTA, CDR2 FQGTGA. V lost 6 bases, J lost 2 bases, and 14 bases lay in between. This CDR3 has 15 residues. Sequencing relied on immunoSEQ assay v3.0, run at survey level. Repertoires were generated with immunoSEQ multiplex PCR, while TCRdb's copy carries only in-frame clones and drops some. The sample gives more than 15,000 clones, roughly 90% of which show up once; 7.5% to 9.5% is in the top ten. The TCR comes from a man aged 55 to 69 with HIV. The material was unsorted PBMCs, obtained 0.3 years after starting antiretroviral therapy. V gene TRBV7-3 combines with J gene TRBJ1-3, with D perhaps matching TRBD1 (6 bases). This CDR3 is CASSTGTFTGNTIYF. DNA of the CDR3: TGTGCCAGCAGTACAGGGACGTTTACTGGAAACACCATATATTTT.